This T cell receptor (beta chain) was identified during a study of T-cell memory formation after mild COVID-19. This clonotype has a handful of counts. CDR1 and CDR2 (germline): DFQATT, SNEGSKA (reference sequence). The CDR3 sequence is 13 residues long. Trimming took off 1 base at V and 1 base at J, with 5 bases between the two ends. TCRdb redid the calling of the 5' RACE reads with MiXCR, one entry per CDR3 protein. Of about 350,000 distinct CDR3 sequences listed, roughly 15% are singletons. The specimen was PBMCs or a T cell subset sorted from them (not recorded which). The genes are TRBV20-1 and TRBJ1-5, with D possibly matching TRBD1 (5 bases). This clonotype originated in a man aged 18-30 years who had mild COVID-19 (a few samples of this study predate the infection). Cell type and time point are not known. CDR3 in DNA: TGCAGTGCTAGAGGGACAAGCAATCAGCCCCAGCATTTT. Residues: CSARGTSNQPQHF.